This T cell receptor beta chain is from a study of OX40 agonist ivuxolimab in advanced cancers. The wider study: Hepatocellular carcinoma, melanoma, renal cell or head and neck cancer was diagnosed in the dose-escalation patients. Aged roughly 20 to 79 with a mean of about 60 years, they were under 85% male.

Blood samples were obtained at baseline, cycle 4 day 1, and cycle 7 day 1. Trimming cost V 1 base and J 7 bases; bases outside gene matches: 7. The CDR3 is made up of 15 amino acids. Germline loops: CDR1 MDHEN, CDR2 SYDVKM. The study's findings and limits: No determination was made of the antigen specificity of the expanded peripheral T cells.

Regarding this clone: Its antigen is undetermined.

Method: immunoSEQ multiplex PCR; TCRdb's copy keeps in-frame clones and lacks some. The sample has fewer than 45,000 clones, around 81% seen once. The sequencing here drew on CD4+ or CD8+ T cells sorted from blood, taken in a trial of the OX40 agonist ivuxolimab. The chain joins TRBV28 to TRBJ1-5; 7 bases map to TRBD1. The TCR was taken from an adult with an advanced solid tumor such as melanoma, head and neck, liver or kidney cancer. The CDR3 sequence is CASSLYRGPEQPQHF. CDR3 nucleotides: TGTGCCAGCAGTTTATACAGGGGCCCCGAGCAGCCCCAGCATTTT.